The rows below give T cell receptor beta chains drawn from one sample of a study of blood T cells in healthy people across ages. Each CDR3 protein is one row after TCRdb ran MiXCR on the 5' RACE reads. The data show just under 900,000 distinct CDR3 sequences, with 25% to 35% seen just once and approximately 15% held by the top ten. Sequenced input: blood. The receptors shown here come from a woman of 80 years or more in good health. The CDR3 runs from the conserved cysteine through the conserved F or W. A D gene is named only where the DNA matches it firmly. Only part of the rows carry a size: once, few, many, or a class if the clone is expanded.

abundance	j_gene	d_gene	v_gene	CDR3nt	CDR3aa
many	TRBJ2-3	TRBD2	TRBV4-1	TGCGCCAGCAGCCCTCTCTCACTAGCGGGGGTTACAGATACGCAGTATTTT	CASSPLSLAGVTDTQYF
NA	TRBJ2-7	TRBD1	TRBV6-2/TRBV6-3	TGTGCCAGCAGTTACGGGACAGGGGGCGCCGAGCAGTACTTC	CASSYGTGGAEQYF
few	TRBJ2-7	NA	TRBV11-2	TGTGCCAGCAGCTTAGGGCCGATTACCTCCTACGAGCAGTACTTC	CASSLGPITSYEQYF
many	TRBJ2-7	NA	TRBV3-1	TGTGCCAGCAGCCATCGGGGCAGCGGAATCTACGAGCAGTACTTC	CASSHRGSGIYEQYF
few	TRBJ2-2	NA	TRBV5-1	TGCGCCAGCAGCTTGATTGTCGGCACCGGGGAGCTGTTTTTT	CASSLIVGTGELFF
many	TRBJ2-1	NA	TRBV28	TGTGCCAGCTGCGAGGGACAAGCCTACAATGAGCAGTTCTTC	CASCEGQAYNEQFF
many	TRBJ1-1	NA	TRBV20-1	TGCAGTGTCCTCGGCCCGAACACTGAAGCTTTCTTT	CSVLGPNTEAFF
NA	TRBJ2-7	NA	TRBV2	TGTGCCGGCAGTCCCGGGACACTCTACGAGCAGTACTTC	CAGSPGTLYEQYF
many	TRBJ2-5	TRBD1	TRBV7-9	TGTGCCACCGGGGAAGGGGGACAGGGGGCAGAGACCCAGTACTTC	CATGEGGQGAETQYF
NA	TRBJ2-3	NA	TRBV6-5	TGTGCCAACAGTTACGACAGCACAGATACGCGGTATTTT	CANSYDSTDTRYF
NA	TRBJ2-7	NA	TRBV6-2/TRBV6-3	TGCGCCAGCAGCTACCTTCAGGGTTCTGGGGAGACCAAGTACTTC	CASSYLQGSGETKYF
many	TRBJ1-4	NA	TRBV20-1	TGCAGTCTCACGGACGGATCAACTAATGAAAAACTGTTTTTT	CSLTDGSTNEKLFF
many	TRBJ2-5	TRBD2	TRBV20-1	TGCAGTGCTAGAGGCGCGGGGGGGCGGGAGACCCAGTACTTC	CSARGAGGRETQYF